This T cell receptor (beta chain) was captured by sequencing in a study of glioma-infiltrating T cells (dated by TCRdb to the mid-2010s). A note on the overall study: TCR alpha- and beta-chain repertoires were sequenced from glioma tissue, non-neoplastic brain tissue and matched peripheral blood mononuclear cells. To measure divergence between tissue and blood T-cell populations, each tissue-infiltrating repertoire was compared with the peripheral blood repertoire of the same patient. Three low-grade glioma patients, about 8 primary glioblastoma patients, and three non-glioma patients who contributed non-neoplastic brain tissue made up the paired cohort.

Results the study describes overall, beyond this receptor: Group comparisons rested on small numbers: three non-neoplastic, three low-grade glioma and several glioblastoma patients. VJ-independent divergence between tissue and blood was found to be below expectation in non-neoplastic patients but above expectation in all gliomas, particularly low-grade gliomas. Only a very small number of CDR3 sequences turned up in both tissue and blood, a result put down to high CDR3 diversity combined with limited sampling.

A word on this clonotype: Its target antigen remains unknown. Base-call qualities are not available, and no considerably larger clone is one nucleotide away. This beta chain appears as a stray read in a library generated for alpha chains; its size is not informative.

The iRepertoire nested amplicon-rescue multiplex PCR (arm-PCR) platform was used to amplify TCR alpha and beta CDR3 regions from RNA. For one-step reverse transcription and amplification, about 85-450 ng of tissue mRNA or PBMC total RNA was used as input. After bead purification, a secondary multiplex PCR added Illumina adapters, and libraries were gel-purified between 200 and 400 bp. Libraries carried internal 6-nucleotide barcodes used for demultiplexing. The libraries were sequenced on an Illumina MiSeq using 2x220 or 2x250 nucleotide paired-end reads. The study's processing was this. Paired reads were merged using FLASH 1.2.11 and aligned with BWA-MEM to the GRCh37 human genome, and TRA and TRB reads were then extracted. An IMGT-derived reference of cassette sequences and CDR3 motifs, with pseudogenes included, was used for V and J assignment. Reads were translated in three frames, and productive CDR3s were defined as those with a C...FGXG motif and no stop codons. Unique combinations of V-J cassette pair and CDR3 amino acid sequence were defined as clonotypes. Reads were filtered by Hamming distance, with the threshold set by the sequence error rate of each sample in mapped regions. TCRdb took the public reads, trimmed them with fastp at Q25, ran MiXCR for clone calling and kept in-frame beta chains. Each CDR3 protein gets just one entry, which takes the most common genes and DNA from the rows behind it. Here the V and J calls rest on TCRdb's processing, not on the authors' analysis. This sample is represented by fewer than 4,000 distinct CDR3 sequences; 92% of them were singletons. The ten top clones hold roughly 29% of the sample.

V is pared back by 2 bases and J by 6 bases, with 10 bases lying between the germline termini. CDR1 and CDR2 (MGHDK, SYGVNS) derive from the germline V gene. The CDR3 runs 13 amino acids, cysteine and phenylalanine included. The read is trimmed to its CDR3 DNA, 39 bases read in frame from base 1. The sequenced sample was glioma tissue, nonneoplastic brain tissue, or PBMCs (not recorded which). The rearrangement joined TRBV25-1 to TRBJ1-2, with no confidently assigned D gene. The clonotype originates from a human donor with low-grade glioma or glioblastoma, undergoing nonglioma brain surgery, or in good health (not recorded which). The nucleotide sequence is TGTGCCAGCAGTGAAGAAGAATTAAATGGCTACACCTTC. Its product reads: CASSEEELNGYTF.